Listed here are 21 T cell receptor beta chains from one sample, sequenced in a study of monozygotic twins with inflammatory bowel disease. Reprocessing the 5' RACE reads, TCRdb reports a single entry for every CDR3 protein and omits DNA. Recorded here are some 210,000 distinct CDR3 sequences; the top ten clones represent 1.5% to 2%. Input material: blood. These receptors were collected from a human donor with ulcerative colitis or Crohn's disease, or a healthy co-twin of an affected twin (not recorded which).

This chain joins TRBV20-1 and TRBJ2-3; TCRdb's D call of TRBD2 is untestable without DNA. This CDR3 has 17 residues. The germline gives CDR1 DFQATT, CDR2 SNEGSKA (reference sequence). CDR3 residues: CSARNSHSDIGMDTQYF.

This sequence joins TRBV5-1 and TRBJ2-7; with no DNA, the TCRdb D assignment of TRBD2 cannot be verified. The germline CDR1 and CDR2 sequences are SGHRS and YFSETQ. The CDR3 totals 17 residues. CDR3 residues: CASSLTGLAGISYEQYF.

CDR3 loop: CASSSLGLPSEQFF. The chain combines TRBV5-4 with TRBJ2-1; TCRdb reports TRBD2, a call that lacks DNA to check it against. This CDR3 comprises 14 residues. Germline CDR1 reads SGHNT; CDR2 reads YYREEE (reference sequence).

V usage is TRBV7-6 and J usage is TRBJ1-4. Germline CDR1 and CDR2: SGHVS and FNYEAQ. The CDR3 is 14 amino acids. The CDR3 loop reads CASSLAPRVEKLFF.

The chain carries TRBV6-5 and TRBJ1-4; TCRdb outputs TRBD1, but without DNA this stays unchecked. Germline V gene lookup returns CDR1 MNHEY and CDR2 SVGAGI. CDR3 length equals 15 residues. CDR3 sequence reads: CASSYATGVGEKLFF.

This chain links TRBV5-1 with TRBJ2-3; TCRdb picks TRBD1, but there is no DNA to check that call. Germline V lookup: CDR1 SGHRS, CDR2 YFSETQ. The CDR3 runs to 18 residues. The CDR3 sequence: CASSITGTEGRGTDTQYF.

V is TRBV7-8 and J is TRBJ1-5; lacking DNA, the TRBD1 call made by TCRdb goes unchecked. Germline V CDR1 and CDR2: SGHVS, FQNEAQ. This CDR3 region has 16 residues. CDR3 residues: CASSLGYRVSNQSQHF. Using reference TRBV7-8 and TRBJ1-5 for the parts outside the CDR3, the full variable domain is GAGVSQSPRYKVAKRGQDVALRCDPISGHVSLFWYQQALGQGPEFLTYFQNEAQLDKSGLPSDRFFAERPEGSVSTLKIQRTQQEDSAVYLCASSLGYRVSNQSQHFGDGTRLSIL.

The V call is TRBV9, the J call TRBJ2-3; TCRdb picks TRBD1, but there is no DNA to check that call. The CDR3 is 13 amino acids. The germline V gene has CDR1 SGDLS and CDR2 YYNGEE. CDR3 sequence reads: CASSVGVGGTQYF.

The rearrangement joins TRBV6-2 or TRBV6-3 to TRBJ2-1; TCRdb gives TRBD2 as the D gene, but with no DNA this cannot be confirmed. Germline V gene data show CDR1 as MNHEY and CDR2 as SVGEGT. CDR3 length: 12 residues. The CDR3 region is CASTTSKNEQFF.

The J gene is TRBJ1-2, the V gene TRBV5-1. The CDR3 covers 16 residues. Germline V CDR1 and CDR2: SGHRS, YFSETQ. CDR3 region: CASSPSLRGYHYGYTF.

V is TRBV5-1 and J is TRBJ2-7; TCRdb returns TRBD1, unconfirmable since there is no DNA. Germline V gives CDR1 SGHRS, CDR2 YFSETQ. The CDR3 length is 14 residues. The CDR3 region is CASSLGQGFDEQYF.

The CDR3 loop reads CASSLSNGNRVRYNEQFF. This chain joins TRBV5-4 and TRBJ2-1; the TCRdb D gene call, TRBD1, has no DNA to confirm it. Germline V gives CDR1 SGHNT, CDR2 YYREEE (reference sequence). The CDR3 is 18 residues long.

The J gene is TRBJ1-5, the V gene TRBV27; TCRdb's assignment of TRBD1 cannot be checked, as there is no DNA. CDR3 size: 17 residues. Germline assignment: CDR1 MNHEY and CDR2 SMNVEV (reference sequence). CDR3 amino acids: CASSSRGYGGSHQPQHF.

The V call is TRBV5-5, the J call TRBJ2-4. This CDR3 has 15 amino acids. Germline CDR1 SGHKS, CDR2 YYEKEE (reference sequence). This CDR3 reads CASSLQLAVKNIQYF.

This chain's CDR3 is CSAGGTANYGYTF. V is TRBV20-1 and J is TRBJ1-2; the D call from TCRdb, TRBD1, cannot be confirmed without DNA. Looked up from germline, CDR1 is DFQATT and CDR2 is SNEGSKA (reference sequence). The CDR3 spans 13 residues.

This chain connects TRBV20-1 to TRBJ1-2; TCRdb outputs TRBD1, but without DNA this stays unchecked. The CDR3 runs 18 residues. The V gene's germline CDR1 is DFQATT and CDR2 SNEGSKA (reference sequence). CDR3 residues: CSARGSGQGGGANYGYTF.

The chain couples TRBV4-1 to TRBJ1-4; the TRBD1 assignment by TCRdb is unverifiable without DNA. CDR3 size: 16 residues. Germline loops: CDR1 MGHRA, CDR2 YSYEKL. The CDR3 loop reads CASSQLVTGTNEKLFF.

V and J are TRBV15 and TRBJ1-1. The CDR3 loop spans 12 amino acids. CDR1 is LNHNV, CDR2 YYDKDF, per germline (reference sequence). The CDR3 loop is CATSVAGREAFF.

The chain recombines TRBV7-2 with TRBJ2-5; TCRdb calls TRBD2, which cannot be checked without DNA. This CDR3 is 16 amino acids long. Germline CDR1 SGHTA, CDR2 FQGNSA. The CDR3 region is CASSLEVAGGQETQYF.

CDR3: CASSQLAGGSTQYF. The J gene is TRBJ2-3, the V gene TRBV7-3; TCRdb picks TRBD2, but there is no DNA to check that call. Germline V gene lookup returns CDR1 SGHTA and CDR2 FQGTGA. The CDR3 totals 14 residues.

The chain couples TRBV12-3 or TRBV12-4 to TRBJ1-5; TCRdb's D call of TRBD1 is untestable without DNA. The CDR3 loop spans 16 amino acids. CDR3 in amino acids: CASSLGQGWSNQPQHF.